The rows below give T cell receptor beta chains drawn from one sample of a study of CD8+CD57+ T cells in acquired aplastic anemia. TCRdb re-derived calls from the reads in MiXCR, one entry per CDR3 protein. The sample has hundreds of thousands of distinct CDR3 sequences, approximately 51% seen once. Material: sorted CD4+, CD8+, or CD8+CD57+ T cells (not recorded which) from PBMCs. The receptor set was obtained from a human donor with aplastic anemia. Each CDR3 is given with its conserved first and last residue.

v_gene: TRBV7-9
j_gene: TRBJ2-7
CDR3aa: CASSLEAGGDYEQYF

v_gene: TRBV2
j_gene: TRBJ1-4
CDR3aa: CASSLDREEKLFF

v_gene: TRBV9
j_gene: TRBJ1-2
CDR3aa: CASINWGGYTF

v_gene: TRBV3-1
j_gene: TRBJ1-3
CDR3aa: CASSQGGRSGNTIYF

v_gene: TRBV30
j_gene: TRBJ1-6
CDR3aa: CAWKGTGGFNSPLHF

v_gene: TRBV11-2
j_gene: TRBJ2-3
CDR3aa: CASSPGQGRTDTQYF

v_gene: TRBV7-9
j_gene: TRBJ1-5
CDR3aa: CASSREQGGSNQPQHF

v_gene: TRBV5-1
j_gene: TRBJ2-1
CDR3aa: CASSLAGQGYNEQFF

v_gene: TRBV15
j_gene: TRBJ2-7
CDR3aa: CATSRDRRSYEQYF

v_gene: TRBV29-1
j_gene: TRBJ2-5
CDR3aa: CSVEDGVRETQYF

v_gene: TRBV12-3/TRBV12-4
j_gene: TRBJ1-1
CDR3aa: CASSFGANTEAFF

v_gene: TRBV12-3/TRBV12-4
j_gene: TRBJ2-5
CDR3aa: CASSRGAGETQYF

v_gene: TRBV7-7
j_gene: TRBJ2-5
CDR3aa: CASSLAGWETQYF

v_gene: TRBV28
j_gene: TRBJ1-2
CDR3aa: CASKIQGTYYGYTF

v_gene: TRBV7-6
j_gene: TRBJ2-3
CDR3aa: CASSNRINPDTQYF

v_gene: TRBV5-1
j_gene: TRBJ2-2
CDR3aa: CASSPWTGSDTGELFF

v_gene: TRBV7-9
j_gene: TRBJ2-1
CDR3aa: CASSFSAGPSYNEQFF

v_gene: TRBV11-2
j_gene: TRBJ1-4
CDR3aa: CASSFSGEAWDEKLFF

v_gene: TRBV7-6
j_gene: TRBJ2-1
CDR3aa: CASSSPSGGHNEQFF

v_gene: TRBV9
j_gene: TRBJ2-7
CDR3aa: CASSVGDRAGYEQYF

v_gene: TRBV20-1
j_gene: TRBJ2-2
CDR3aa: CSARPPRGNTGELFF

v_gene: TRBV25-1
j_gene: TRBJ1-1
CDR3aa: CASIPDGGPAGTEAFF

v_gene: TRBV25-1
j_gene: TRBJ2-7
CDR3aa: CASSALGGRSVYEQYF

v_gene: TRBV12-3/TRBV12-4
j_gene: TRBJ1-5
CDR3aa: CASSRDSLSISPQHF

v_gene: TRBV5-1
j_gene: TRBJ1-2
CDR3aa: CASTGQGYGYTF

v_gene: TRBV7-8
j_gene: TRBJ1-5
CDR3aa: CASSVTTGSNQPQHF

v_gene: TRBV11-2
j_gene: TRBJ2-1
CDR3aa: CASSNLGTGTYNEQFF

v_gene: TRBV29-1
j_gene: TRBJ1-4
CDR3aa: CSAKPVGDRSTTNEKLFF

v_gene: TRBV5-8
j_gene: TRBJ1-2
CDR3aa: CASSLVRYGYTF

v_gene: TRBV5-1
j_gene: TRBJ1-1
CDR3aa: CASSSPWGQGSTEAFF

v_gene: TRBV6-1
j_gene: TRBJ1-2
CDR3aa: CASSEALEWGYAF

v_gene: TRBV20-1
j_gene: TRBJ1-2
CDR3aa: CSASTRGVGYTF

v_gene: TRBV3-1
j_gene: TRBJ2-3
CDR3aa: CASSQGGVWDTQYF

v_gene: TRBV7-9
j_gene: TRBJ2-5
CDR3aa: CASWASGGGGETQYF

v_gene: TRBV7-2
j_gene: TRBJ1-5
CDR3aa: CASSPYREGQPQHF

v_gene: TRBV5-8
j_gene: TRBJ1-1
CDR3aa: CASSRTANTEAFF

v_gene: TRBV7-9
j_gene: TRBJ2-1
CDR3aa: CASSQDSRGSTEQFF

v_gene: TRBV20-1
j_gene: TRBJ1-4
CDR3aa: CSATGPIDEKLFF

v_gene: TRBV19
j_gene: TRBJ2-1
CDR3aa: CASGTSTHNEQFF

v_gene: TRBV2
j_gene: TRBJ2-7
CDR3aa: CASRTSGVYEQYF

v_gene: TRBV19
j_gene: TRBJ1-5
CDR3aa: CASRNQPQHF

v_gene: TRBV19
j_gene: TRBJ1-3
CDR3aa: CASSGTGGTAGNTIYF

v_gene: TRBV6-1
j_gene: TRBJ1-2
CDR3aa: CASSSTGLSGYTF

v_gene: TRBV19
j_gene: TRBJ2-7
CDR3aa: CASSPGRNYEQYF

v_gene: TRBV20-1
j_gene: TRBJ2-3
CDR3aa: CSASGGAGNSDTQYF